Presented here are 11 T cell receptor beta chains from one specimen sequenced in a study of a mutant IDH1 vaccine in newly diagnosed glioma (dated by TCRdb to the early 2020s). What this sample's time point label stands for: week 35, safety follow-up. A 20-mer mutant IDH1 peptide at 300 micrograms in Montanide made up each vaccine dose, which was injected subcutaneously together with topical imiquimod. Library creation used the immunoSEQ multiplex PCR assay. TCRdb provides this immuneACCESS table in a form limited to in-frame rearrangements. Some clones are lacking; in checked studies, under half of them reflect an unresolved V gene, and why the rest are absent is not known. This sample lists about 48,000 clones; 79% were detected once. The ten largest clones represent over 6.5% of the sample. No antigen is known for these receptors. Material: PBMCs, obtained from a glioma patient whose treatment included an IDH1 peptide vaccine. The receptors were gathered from a man between 35 and 55 years old with glioma.

This sequence joins TRBV6-5 and TRBJ2-2, with D perhaps matching TRBD1 (5 bases). The germline V gene encodes CDR1 MNHEY and CDR2 SVGAGI. CDR3 length equals 15 residues. The germline V and J ends were trimmed by 6 bases and 2 bases, with 13 bases remaining between them. The CDR3 loop is CASSLQGANTGELFF. DNA for the CDR3: TGTGCCAGCAGCCTCCAAGGGGCTAACACCGGGGAGCTGTTTTTT.

The V and J genes are TRBV7-8 and TRBJ2-7; TRBD2 might be the D (7 bases). Germline loops: CDR1 SGHVS, CDR2 FQNEAQ. Trimming took 7 bases from V and 0 from J, leaving 16 bases between them. The CDR3 loop spans 15 amino acids. In nucleotides, the CDR3 is TGTGCCAGCACCCCTAGGGGGAGGGGCTCCTACGAGCAGTACTTC. Translation gives CASTPRGRGSYEQYF.

The V gene is TRBV7-8, the J gene TRBJ2-3; D is perhaps TRBD1 or TRBD2 (5 bases each). The ends were cut back, 1 base at V and 5 bases at J, with 13 bases in the middle. In germline, CDR1 is SGHVS, CDR2 FQNEAQ. This CDR3 is built from 15 residues. The CDR3 nucleotides are TGTGCCAGCAGCTTAGTTATCGGGGCTGGAGATACGCAGTATTTT. Encoded protein: CASSLVIGAGDTQYF.

Here the CDR3 reads CASSLLSGGIGSPLHF. In DNA, the CDR3 is TGCGCCAGCAGCTTGTTGTCGGGGGGTATAGGTTCACCCCTCCACTTT. The V call is TRBV5-1, the J call TRBJ1-6; possible D gene TRBD1, 5 bases. Trimming removed 1 base at V and 9 bases at J, with 17 bases between. The CDR3 has 16 residues. The V gene's germline CDR1 is SGHRS and CDR2 YFSETQ. The variable domain in full, with the rest retrieved from reference TRBV5-1 and TRBJ1-6, is KAGVTQTPRYLIKTRGQQVTLSCSPISGHRSVSWYQQTPGQGLQFLFEYFSETQRNKGNFPGRFSGRQFSNSRSEMNVSTLELGDSALYLCASSLLSGGIGSPLHFGNGTRLTVT.

V and J are TRBV15 and TRBJ2-2; D perhaps matches TRBD2 (5 bases). The ends were cut back, 3 bases at V and 6 bases at J, with 8 bases in the middle. Looked up from germline, CDR1 is LNHNV and CDR2 is YYDKDF (reference sequence). CDR3 size: 13 residues. CDR3 sequence (DNA): TGTGCCACCAGCAGGACGGACTCCGGGGAGCTGTTTTTT. This translates into CATSRTDSGELFF.

V usage is TRBV9 and J usage is TRBJ1-6; a possible D gene is TRBD1 (5 bases). Trimming took off 3 bases at V and 0 bases at J, with 13 bases between the two ends. This CDR3 has 17 residues. Per the germline V gene, CDR1 is SGDLS and CDR2 is YYNGEE. CDR3 region: CASSGGPSTSYNSPLHF. The CDR3 nucleotides are TGTGCCAGCAGCGGGGGCCCTAGCACCTCCTATAATTCACCCCTCCACTTT. Combining the CDR3 with reference TRBV9 and TRBJ1-6 gives the whole variable domain DSGVTQTPKHLITATGQRVTLRCSPRSGDLSVYWYQQSLDQGLQFLIQYYNGEERAKGNILERFSAQQFPDLHSELNLSSLELGDSALYFCASSGGPSTSYNSPLHFGNGTRLTVT.

V is TRBV2 and J is TRBJ1-3; possible D gene TRBD1, 5 bases. CDR3 length: 14 amino acids. Trimming left V 8 bases short and J 1 base short, with 12 bases between. Germline lookup yields CDR1 SNHLY and CDR2 FYNNEI. Written as DNA, the CDR3 is TGTGCCAGCGACGACAGTGGATCTGGAAACACCATATATTTT. Amino acid sequence: CASDDSGSGNTIYF. The variable domain in full, with the rest retrieved from reference TRBV2 and TRBJ1-3, is EPEVTQTPSHQVTQMGQEVILRCVPISNHLYFYWYRQILGQKVEFLVSFYNNEISEKSEIFDDQFSVERPDGSNFTLKIRSTKLEDSAMYFCASDDSGSGNTIYFGEGSWLTVV.

V usage is TRBV19 and J usage is TRBJ1-2; tentatively, D is TRBD1 (6 bases). The ends were cut back, 5 bases at V and 4 bases at J, with 11 bases in the middle. This CDR3 region has 13 residues. CDR1 and CDR2 from the germline V gene are LNHDA and SQIVND (reference sequence). The CDR3, as DNA: TGTGCCAGTAGTTACGGACAGCTCTATGGCTACACCTTC. Translation: CASSYGQLYGYTF.

This clone was counted between two and nine times. The rearrangement uses TRBV4-1 and TRBJ2-1, with TRBD2 matching over 9 bases. Germline-derived CDR1 and CDR2 are MGHRA and YSYEKL. The ends lost 4 bases at V and 0 bases at J; junction bases unmatched: 1. CDR3 length equals 15 residues. In DNA form, the CDR3 reads TGCGCCAGCAGCCTTAGCGGGGGCTCCTACAATGAGCAGTTCTTC. This codes for CASSLSGGSYNEQFF.

CDR3 residues: CASRSGTGGATNEKLFF. The DNA for the CDR3 is TGCGCCAGCAGGTCCGGGACAGGGGGCGCAACTAATGAAAAACTGTTTTTT. The V and J genes are TRBV5-1 and TRBJ1-4, with 12 bases matching TRBD1. With 5 bases clipped from V and 0 bases from J, the junction kept 5 bases outside the gene matches. Germline V gives CDR1 SGHRS, CDR2 YFSETQ. The length of the CDR3 is 17 residues.

This clone was found many times. The rearrangement uses TRBV2 and TRBJ2-2, with D possibly being TRBD1 (5 bases). Trimming pared 3 bases from V and 5 bases from J, leaving 10 bases between. This CDR3 has 14 residues. Germline V gene lookup returns CDR1 SNHLY and CDR2 FYNNEI. The CDR3 loop reads CASSEQGRTGELFF. CDR3 DNA: TGTGCCAGCAGTGAGCAGGGAAGGACCGGGGAGCTGTTTTTT.